These T cell receptor beta chains were read from a single sample in a study of PD-1 blockade in classical Hodgkin lymphoma. Libraries were prepared by immunoSEQ multiplex PCR; TCRdb keeps only in-frame clonotypes and omits some of them. The repertoire has approximately 7,500 clones, roughly 90% of them found once; the top ten carry approximately 1.6%. Source: CD4+ T cells from blood, taken at baseline. The source of these receptors is a human donor with classical Hodgkin lymphoma. The CDR3 runs from the conserved cysteine through the conserved F or W. The D gene is left open where the match is weak. The size field is filled for only some rows; it gives once, few, many or a size class.

J: TRBJ1-3; length: 14; V: TRBV18; D: -; size: -; DNA: TGTGCCAGCTCACCCGCTCTTACAGGGTCCCCTTCGGATTTT; CDR3: CASSPALTGSPSDF
J: TRBJ1-5; length: 14; V: TRBV30; D: -; size: -; DNA: TGTGCCTGGAGTACCGGATTGAGTTTCCAGCCCCAGCATTTT; CDR3: CAWSTGLSFQPQHF
J: TRBJ2-2; length: 13; V: TRBV9; D: -; size: -; DNA: TGTGCCGGAGGGGACGCGAACACCGGGGAGCTGTTTTTT; CDR3: CAGGDANTGELFF
J: TRBJ2-7; length: 15; V: TRBV11-3; D: TRBD1; size: -; DNA: TGTGCCAGCAGCTTAAATGGACAGGGCACCTACGAGCAGTACTTC; CDR3: CASSLNGQGTYEQYF
J: TRBJ2-5; length: 14; V: TRBV19; D: TRBD2; size: -; DNA: TGTGCCAGTCGCCAGGCGGGGGTCGGGGAGACCCAGTACTTC; CDR3: CASRQAGVGETQYF
J: TRBJ1-2; length: 14; V: TRBV5-8; D: TRBD1; size: few; DNA: TGTGCCAGCAGCCTGACAGGGACCGACTATGGCTACACCTTC; CDR3: CASSLTGTDYGYTF
J: TRBJ2-5; length: 14; V: TRBV11-2; D: TRBD2; size: -; DNA: TGTGCCAGCACCTCACTAGCGGGGCAAGAGACCCAGTACTTC; CDR3: CASTSLAGQETQYF
J: TRBJ1-2; length: 12; V: TRBV10-3; D: -; size: -; DNA: TGTGCCATCAGTGAGGGGACTGGTGGCTACACCTTC; CDR3: CAISEGTGGYTF
J: TRBJ1-1; length: 11; V: TRBV2; D: -; size: few; DNA: TGTGCCAGCAGTGAAACCACTGAAGCTTTCTTT; CDR3: CASSETTEAFF
J: TRBJ2-5; length: 14; V: TRBV7-9; D: -; size: -; DNA: TGTGCCAGCCTGCGACTCAGCTGGGGAGAGACCCAGTACTTC; CDR3: CASLRLSWGETQYF
J: TRBJ1-5; length: 15; V: TRBV19; D: -; size: -; DNA: TGTGCCGGGGGGTTTGGGGGGCGTCGGAATCAGCCCCAGCATTTT; CDR3: CAGGFGGRRNQPQHF
J: TRBJ2-5; length: 16; V: TRBV5-1; D: TRBD2; size: -; DNA: TGCGCCAGCAGCCCCCCGAGGAGCGGGGGATCAGAGACCCAGTACTTC; CDR3: CASSPPRSGGSETQYF
J: TRBJ2-5; length: 14; V: TRBV4-2; D: -; size: -; DNA: TGTGCCAGCAGCCAAGGACAGTACCAAGAGACCCAGTACTTC; CDR3: CASSQGQYQETQYF
J: TRBJ1-1; length: 15; V: TRBV5-1; D: -; size: -; DNA: TGCGCCAGCAGGACCATGCCCGGACGGAACACTGAAGCTTTCTTT; CDR3: CASRTMPGRNTEAFF
J: TRBJ2-2; length: 15; V: TRBV7-3; D: -; size: few; DNA: TGTGCCAGCAGCCAGGGTGGGGCGAACACCGGGGAGCTGTTTTTT; CDR3: CASSQGGANTGELFF
J: TRBJ1-2; length: 13; V: TRBV7-2; D: -; size: -; DNA: TGTGCCAGCAGCGTGACAGTTAACTATGGCTACACCTTC; CDR3: CASSVTVNYGYTF
J: TRBJ2-1; length: 15; V: TRBV14; D: TRBD1; size: -; DNA: TGTGCCAGCAGCCAAGATGGCAGGGGGTGGTACGAGCAGTTCTTC; CDR3: CASSQDGRGWYEQFF
J: TRBJ1-2; length: 15; V: TRBV30; D: TRBD1; size: -; DNA: TGTGCAACTGGGGGGGGACAGGGGAGGTACTATGGCTACACCTTC; CDR3: CATGGGQGRYYGYTF
J: TRBJ2-2; length: 21; V: TRBV19; D: TRBD2; size: -; DNA: TGTGCCAGTAGTACTATCCTAGGACTAGCGGGAGGAGGGTCGAACACCGGGGAGCTGTTTTTT; CDR3: CASSTILGLAGGGSNTGELFF
J: TRBJ1-5; length: 15; V: TRBV19; D: -; size: -; DNA: TGTGCCAGTGCGGGGGGAGCGGGCCGTACGCAGCCCCAGCATTTT; CDR3: CASAGGAGRTQPQHF
J: TRBJ2-1; length: 15; V: TRBV10-1; D: -; size: -; DNA: TGCGCCAGCAGTGACACAGGAGGACCCTACAATGAGCAGTTCTTC; CDR3: CASSDTGGPYNEQFF
J: TRBJ1-3; length: 13; V: TRBV2; D: -; size: -; DNA: TGTGCCAGCATTTCGGACGCTGGAAACACCATATATTTT; CDR3: CASISDAGNTIYF
J: TRBJ2-2; length: 17; V: TRBV7-7; D: TRBD2; size: -; DNA: TGTGCCAGCAGCTTCGAACTAGCGGGAGTAAAGACCGGGGAGCTGTTTTTT; CDR3: CASSFELAGVKTGELFF
J: TRBJ2-4; length: 17; V: TRBV28; D: TRBD1; size: -; DNA: TGTGCCAGCAGTTCACTCCGGGACAGGCATAATAAAAACATTCAGTACTTC; CDR3: CASSSLRDRHNKNIQYF
J: TRBJ1-1; length: 14; V: TRBV5-4; D: -; size: -; DNA: TGTGCCAGCAGCTTGGAGGCTTCCCGGACTGAAGCTTTCTTT; CDR3: CASSLEASRTEAFF
J: TRBJ2-1; length: 14; V: TRBV18; D: -; size: -; DNA: TGTGCCAGCTCACCACCGGGGGGTTACAATGAGCAGTTCTTC; CDR3: CASSPPGGYNEQFF
J: TRBJ2-7; length: 13; V: TRBV6-1; D: -; size: -; DNA: TGTGCCAGCAGTGAGCGATCAACGGGGGAGCAGTACTTC; CDR3: CASSERSTGEQYF
J: TRBJ1-6; length: 16; V: TRBV7-8; D: TRBD1; size: -; DNA: TGTGCCAGCAGCCCCGGACAGGGGGGATCCAATTCACCCCTCCACTTT; CDR3: CASSPGQGGSNSPLHF
J: TRBJ2-3; length: 13; V: TRBV7-7; D: -; size: -; DNA: TGTGCCAGCAGCTTATTGGTTACAGATACGCAGTATTTT; CDR3: CASSLLVTDTQYF
J: TRBJ2-3; length: 15; V: TRBV6-1; D: -; size: -; DNA: TGTGCCAGCAGTGAATGGCTAGCGAGCACAGATACGCAGTATTTT; CDR3: CASSEWLASTDTQYF
J: TRBJ2-3; length: 15; V: TRBV9; D: TRBD2; size: once; DNA: TGTGCCAGCAGCCCAGCGGGGGGTGGGAGTGATACGCAGTATTTT; CDR3: CASSPAGGGSDTQYF
J: TRBJ2-1; length: 16; V: TRBV9; D: TRBD2; size: -; DNA: TGTGCCAGCAGCAGAAGTAGCGGGGGGGCGTTGAATGAGCAGTTCTTC; CDR3: CASSRSSGGALNEQFF
J: TRBJ2-2; length: 16; V: TRBV9; D: -; size: -; DNA: TGTGCCAGCAGCGTAGGATGGGGCGCGAACACCGGGGAGCTGTTTTTT; CDR3: CASSVGWGANTGELFF
J: TRBJ1-5; length: 16; V: TRBV19; D: -; size: -; DNA: TGTGCCAGTAGTATTATCCTGGCCGGCCTCAATCAGCCCCAGCATTTT; CDR3: CASSIILAGLNQPQHF
J: TRBJ1-2; length: 13; V: TRBV6-1; D: -; size: few; DNA: TGTGCCAGCAGTGAAGTTAGGGTCTCTGGCTACACCTTC; CDR3: CASSEVRVSGYTF
J: TRBJ1-3; length: 17; V: TRBV2; D: -; size: -; DNA: TGTGCCAGCAGTGAAGCGTGGAGAGGCAGCTCTGGAAACACCATATATTTT; CDR3: CASSEAWRGSSGNTIYF
J: TRBJ2-7; length: 22; V: TRBV4-1; D: TRBD2; size: -; DNA: TGCGCCAGCAGCCAAGAGAGGCCCTCTCCGGGACTAGCGGGAGATTGGTACTACGAGCAGTACTTC; CDR3: CASSQERPSPGLAGDWYYEQYF
J: TRBJ2-7; length: 13; V: TRBV6-1; D: TRBD1; size: -; DNA: TGTGCCAGCAGTGAACATCGGCAGGGGGTTAGGTACTTC; CDR3: CASSEHRQGVRYF
J: TRBJ2-6; length: 16; V: TRBV5-1; D: -; size: -; DNA: TGCGCCAGCACCTTGGAGCAATTACCTGGGGCCAACGTCCTGACTTTC; CDR3: CASTLEQLPGANVLTF
J: TRBJ1-1; length: 16; V: TRBV4-3; D: -; size: -; DNA: TGCGCCAGCAGCCAAGATGTGTTGGGGACGGGCACTGAAGCTTTCTTT; CDR3: CASSQDVLGTGTEAFF
J: TRBJ1-1; length: 15; V: TRBV4-1; D: TRBD1; size: -; DNA: TGCGCCAGCAGCCTAGACAGGGACCAGAACACTGAAGCTTTCTTT; CDR3: CASSLDRDQNTEAFF
J: TRBJ2-1; length: 16; V: TRBV5-4; D: TRBD2; size: -; DNA: TGTGCCAGCAGCTTAAGGCGGGGGGAAGTCTACAATGAGCAGTTCTTC; CDR3: CASSLRRGEVYNEQFF
J: TRBJ1-2; length: 14; V: TRBV5-1; D: TRBD1; size: -; DNA: TGCGCCAGCAGCTTCGGCGACAGGGAAGATGGCTACACCTTC; CDR3: CASSFGDREDGYTF
J: TRBJ2-3; length: 16; V: TRBV7-8; D: TRBD2; size: -; DNA: TGTGCCAGCAGCTTAGCGCGGGGGGCGGGGACAGATACGCAGTATTTT; CDR3: CASSLARGAGTDTQYF
J: TRBJ1-2; length: 15; V: TRBV10-3; D: -; size: -; DNA: TGTGCCATCAGTACCCAACAGGGAAGAAGTTATGGCTACACCTTC; CDR3: CAISTQQGRSYGYTF
J: TRBJ2-7; length: 14; V: TRBV9; D: TRBD1; size: -; DNA: TGTGCCAGCAGCCCCGGACAGGGGGCCTACGAGCAGTACTTC; CDR3: CASSPGQGAYEQYF
J: TRBJ2-5; length: 15; V: TRBV2; D: -; size: -; DNA: TGTGCCAGCAGTGATCGGGGACTGGGGGCAGAGACCCAGTACTTC; CDR3: CASSDRGLGAETQYF
J: TRBJ2-7; length: 14; V: TRBV5-1; D: TRBD1; size: -; DNA: TGCGCCAGCAGCACGACTCGGACAGGGGGCGAGCAGTACTTC; CDR3: CASSTTRTGGEQYF
J: TRBJ2-5; length: 15; V: TRBV2; D: TRBD2; size: -; DNA: TGTGCCAGCAGTGCGGGACTAGCGGGGGGTGAGACCCAGTACTTC; CDR3: CASSAGLAGGETQYF
J: TRBJ1-1; length: 16; V: TRBV5-6; D: -; size: -; DNA: TGTGCCAGCAGCTTTTGGGGAGCCCGAAGCTTGACTGAAGCTTTCTTT; CDR3: CASSFWGARSLTEAFF
J: TRBJ2-3; length: 14; V: TRBV5-1; D: TRBD1; size: -; DNA: TGCGCCAGCAGCACGACAGGGGACACAGATACGCAGTATTTT; CDR3: CASSTTGDTDTQYF
J: TRBJ2-7; length: 14; V: TRBV9; D: -; size: -; DNA: TGTGCCAGCAGCCCGCGGGCCAACAACTACGAGCAGTACTTC; CDR3: CASSPRANNYEQYF
J: TRBJ2-1; length: 15; V: TRBV5-4; D: -; size: -; DNA: TGTGCCAGCAGCTTTGCCGGGACCACTCACAATGAGCAGTTCTTC; CDR3: CASSFAGTTHNEQFF
J: TRBJ2-5; length: 14; V: TRBV5-5; D: -; size: -; DNA: TGTGCCAGCAGCTTGGCTGACAGGTCGGAGACCCAGTACTTC; CDR3: CASSLADRSETQYF